This T cell receptor (beta chain) was identified in a study of graft-versus-host responses after intestinal transplantation. For the study at large: Tacrolimus plus steroids were given to all recipients for 2 to 4 years, preceded by anti-thymocyte globulin induction.

TCRdb's table, derived via immunoSEQ multiplex PCR, lists solely in-frame clones and lacks some. In the table there are some 100,000 clones, 85% to 95% of which are singletons. Points on this clone: Its antigen is as yet unknown.

The CDR3 runs 14 residues. Germline assignment: CDR1 SGDLS and CDR2 YYNGEE. Trimming took off 3 bases at V and 0 bases at J, with 6 bases between the two ends. The chain links TRBV9 to TRBJ2-2; perhaps TRBD2 as D (6 bases). Sequences were derived from unstimulated CD8+ T cells sorted from spleen or lymph node cells, sampled before transplant. The source of this sequence is a human donor who was the organ donor for an intestinal transplant. CDR3 protein: CASSGGANTGELFF. The CDR3 DNA reads TGTGCCAGCAGCGGGGGGGCGAACACCGGGGAGCTGTTTTTT.